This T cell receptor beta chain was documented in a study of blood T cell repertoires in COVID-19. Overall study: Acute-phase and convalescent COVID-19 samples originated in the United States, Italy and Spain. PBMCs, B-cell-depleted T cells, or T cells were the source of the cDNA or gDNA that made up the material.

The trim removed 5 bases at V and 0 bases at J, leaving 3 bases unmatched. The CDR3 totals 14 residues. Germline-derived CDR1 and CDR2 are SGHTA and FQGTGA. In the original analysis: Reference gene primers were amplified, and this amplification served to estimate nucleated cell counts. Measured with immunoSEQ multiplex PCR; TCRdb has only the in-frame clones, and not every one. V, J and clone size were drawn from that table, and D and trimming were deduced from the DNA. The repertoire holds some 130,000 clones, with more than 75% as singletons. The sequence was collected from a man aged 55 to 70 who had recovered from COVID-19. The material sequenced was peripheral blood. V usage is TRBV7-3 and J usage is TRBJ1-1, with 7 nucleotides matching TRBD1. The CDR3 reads CASSPQGMNTEAFF. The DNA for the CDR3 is TGTGCCAGCAGCCCACAGGGGATGAACACTGAAGCTTTCTTT.